This T cell receptor (beta chain) was captured in a study of blood T cells in healthy people across ages. Study-wide points: Aged donors had fewer naive CD4+ cells and lower diversity than long-lived donors. Strong correlation existed between TCR beta diversity and naive T cell percentage.

CDR1 LGHNA and CDR2 YSLEER come from the germline V gene. The V and J ends lost 2 bases and 3 bases respectively, with 8 bases between them. The CDR3 is 13 amino acids. Every sample gave at least 5 micrograms of total RNA when it was extracted. For this clonotype: Its antigen is unknown.

Combining a sample-barcoded 5' primer with a J-beta primer mix, a second PCR ran for 7 to 11 cycles. Tagging of each cDNA molecule was performed by a template-switch adaptor with 12 random nucleotides. One entry per CDR3 protein, called by TCRdb with MiXCR from the 5' RACE reads. The table records roughly 1.5 million distinct CDR3 sequences, roughly two fifths of them present only once. The source material was blood. The genes are TRBV4-3 and TRBJ2-7; D uncertain. The clonotype was recovered from a young woman in good health. CDR3 nucleotides: TGCGCCAGCAGCCAAAACACCTACTACGAGCAGTACTTC. It yields the protein CASSQNTYYEQYF.